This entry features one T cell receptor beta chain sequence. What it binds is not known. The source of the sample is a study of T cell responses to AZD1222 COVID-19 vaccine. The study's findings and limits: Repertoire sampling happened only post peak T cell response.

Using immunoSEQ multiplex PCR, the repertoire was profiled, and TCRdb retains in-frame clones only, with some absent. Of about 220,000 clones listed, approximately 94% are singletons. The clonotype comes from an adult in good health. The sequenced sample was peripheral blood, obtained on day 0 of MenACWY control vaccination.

The CDR3 DNA reads TGCAGTGCGTTGACAGGGAGTGGCTACACCTTC. Protein sequence: CSALTGSGYTF. V is TRBV20-1 and J is TRBJ1-2; 7 nucleotides agree with TRBD1. After removal of 6 bases from V and 7 bases from J, the junction contained 5 bases not matched to a gene. This CDR3 has 11 residues. The germline V gene encodes CDR1 DFQATT and CDR2 SNEGSKA (reference sequence).